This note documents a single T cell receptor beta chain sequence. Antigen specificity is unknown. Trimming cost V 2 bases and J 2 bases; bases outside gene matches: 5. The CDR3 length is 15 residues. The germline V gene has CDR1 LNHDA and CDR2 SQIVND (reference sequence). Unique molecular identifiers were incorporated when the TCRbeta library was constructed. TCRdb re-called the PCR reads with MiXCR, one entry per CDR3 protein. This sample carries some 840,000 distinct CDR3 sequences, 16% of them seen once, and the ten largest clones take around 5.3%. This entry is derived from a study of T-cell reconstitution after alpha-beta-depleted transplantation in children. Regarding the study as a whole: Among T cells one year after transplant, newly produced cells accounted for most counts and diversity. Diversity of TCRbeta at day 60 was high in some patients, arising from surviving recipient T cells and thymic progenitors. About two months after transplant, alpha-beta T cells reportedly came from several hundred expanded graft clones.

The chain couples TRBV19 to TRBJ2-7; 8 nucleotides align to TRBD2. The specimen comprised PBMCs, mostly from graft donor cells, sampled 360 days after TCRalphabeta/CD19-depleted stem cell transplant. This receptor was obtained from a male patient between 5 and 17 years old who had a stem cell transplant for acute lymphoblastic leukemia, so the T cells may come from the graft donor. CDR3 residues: CASSISSGQAYEQYF. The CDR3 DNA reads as TGTGCCAGTAGTATATCTAGCGGGCAAGCCTACGAGCAGTACTTC.